This T cell receptor (beta chain) was sequenced for a study of identical twins. General study findings and limits: Not following the same donors, the study drew its conclusions from cross-sectional statistical analysis. Beta out-of-frame sequences showed weaker excess twin sharing.

TCRdb re-called the 5' RACE reads through MiXCR, storing one row per CDR3 protein. The sample has about 490,000 distinct CDR3 sequences; roughly 15% are singletons. With respect to this clonotype: The antigen is undetermined.

The V gene lost 1 base and the J gene lost 1 base, with 6 bases spanning the gap. Germline CDR1 is SGHAT and CDR2 is FQNNGV. CDR3 length: 14 residues. The same sample was also used in a study of yellow fever vaccine responses in identical twins. As reported in that work: As reported, the vaccine T cell response of twins seemed partly convergent and partly personalized.

The sequenced sample was CD4+ T cells sorted from blood. This TCR was recovered from a woman between 18 and 29 years old in good health. V and J are TRBV11-2 and TRBJ2-3, with D unresolved. This chain's CDR3 is CASSLVVGTDTQYF. The DNA for the CDR3 is TGTGCCAGCAGCTTAGTGGTGGGCACAGATACGCAGTATTTT.